A selection of T cell receptor beta chains follows, all from one sample in a study of molecular identifiers for immune sequencing clone quantification. TCRdb independently ran MiXCR on the PCR reads; one entry per CDR3 protein. This sample has about 330,000 distinct CDR3 sequences; 24% occur once, and the top ten carry 0.65% to 0.75%. Input material: naive CD8+ T cells from blood, with Jurkat cell RNA spiked in. Every receptor here comes from a human donor in good health. Some libraries in this study had Jurkat cell RNA spiked in. Each CDR3 is given with its conserved first and last residue. D genes are given only for firm matches. A clone size is listed for some rows: how often the clone was seen (once, few, many), or a class if it is expanded.

>-|12|-|TRBJ1-1|TRBV6-1
TGTGCCAGCAGCTTTCAGAACACTGAAGCTTTCTTT
CASSFQNTEAFF
>TRBD2|17|-|TRBJ2-7|TRBV28
TGTGCCAGCAGTTTGGCCCTCCGGACTAGCGTTTACTACGAGCAGTACTTC
CASSLALRTSVYYEQYF
>-|12|-|TRBJ2-7|TRBV28
TGTGCCAGCAGGGCCTTGGGGAACGAGCAGTACTTC
CASRALGNEQYF
>-|13|many|TRBJ2-7|TRBV7-9
TGTGCCAGCAGCTCCGGGAGGCAGGGGGAGCAGTACTTC
CASSSGRQGEQYF
>-|14|few|TRBJ1-1|TRBV7-9
TGTGCCAGCAGCTGGCGACAGACTAACACTGAAGCTTTCTTT
CASSWRQTNTEAFF
>TRBD1|16|many|TRBJ2-7|TRBV5-1
TGCGCCAGCAGCCCGGAGACAGGGGCCTACCGGAACGAGCAGTACTTC
CASSPETGAYRNEQYF
>-|15|few|TRBJ2-5|TRBV7-6
TGTGCCAGCAGCTTAGCAGGAGACAGGCAAGAGACCCAGTACTTC
CASSLAGDRQETQYF
>TRBD2|15|many|TRBJ2-3|TRBV2
TGTGCCAGTATTAGTACTAGCGGAGTGGGGGCCACGCAGTATTTT
CASISTSGVGATQYF
>-|17|few|TRBJ2-1|TRBV27
TGTGCCAGCAGTTTTCTGGCACTCACCCGCTTGGGGGATGAGCAGTTCTTC
CASSFLALTRLGDEQFF
>-|15|-|TRBJ2-7|TRBV6-5
TGTGCCAGCAGTTACTCGCGACAGAGCTCCTACGATCAGTACTTC
CASSYSRQSSYDQYF
>TRBD1|14|-|TRBJ2-2|TRBV20-1
TGCAGTGCCAAGGGACAGGGAAACACCGGGGAGCTGTTTTTT
CSAKGQGNTGELFF
>TRBD2|16|few|TRBJ2-2|TRBV7-9
TGTGCCAGCAGCCTCCCCCTAGCGGGGGACACCGGGGAGCTGTTTTTT
CASSLPLAGDTGELFF
>TRBD1|14|many|TRBJ2-7|TRBV12-3/TRBV12-4
TGTGCCAGCAGGACCCGGGACAGGGACTACGAGCAGTACTTC
CASRTRDRDYEQYF
>-|14|-|TRBJ2-2|TRBV12-3/TRBV12-4
TGTGCCAGCAGTCGACCGCACCCGTCCGGGGAGCTGTTTTTT
CASSRPHPSGELFF
>-|14|-|TRBJ1-5|TRBV19
TGTGCCAGTACTTTGACAGGTGGGAATCAGCCCCAGCATTTT
CASTLTGGNQPQHF
>-|17|few|TRBJ2-3|TRBV28
TGTGCCAGCAGTCCGGCCACGGGCGGCGCTAGCACAGATACGCAGTATTTT
CASSPATGGASTDTQYF
>-|15|many|TRBJ1-1|TRBV4-3
TGCGCCAGCAGCCAAGAAGAGGGGATGAACACTGAAGCTTTCTTT
CASSQEEGMNTEAFF
>-|13|many|TRBJ2-7|TRBV28
TGTGCCAGCCTCGGGGTCCCGATCTACGAGCAGTACTTC
CASLGVPIYEQYF
>TRBD1|15|-|TRBJ2-3|TRBV19
TGTGCCAGTAGTATCGGACAGGGTTTCACAGATACGCAGTATTTT
CASSIGQGFTDTQYF
>-|15|many|TRBJ2-6|TRBV30
TGTGCCTGGAGTGTTGGTAGCTCTGGGGCCAACGTCCTGACTTTC
CAWSVGSSGANVLTF
>-|14|many|TRBJ1-5|TRBV5-4
TGTGCCAGCAGCTACGGCCCGGGCTCTCAGCCCCAGCATTTT
CASSYGPGSQPQHF
>-|15|-|TRBJ2-7|TRBV14
TGTGCCAGCAGCCAAGACACCAGCGGATACTACGAGCAGTACTTC
CASSQDTSGYYEQYF
>TRBD1|16|-|TRBJ2-4|TRBV4-3
TGCGCGAGCAGCCAAGAGTTAAGGACAGGCAATCACATTCAGTACTTC
CASSQELRTGNHIQYF
>-|15|-|TRBJ2-7|TRBV7-3
TGTGCCAGCAGCCCTCTGGCAGCCGAACCCCCCGAGCAGTACTTC
CASSPLAAEPPEQYF
>-|15|many|TRBJ2-6|TRBV12-3/TRBV12-4
TGTGCCAGCAGTACCGCTAGCTCTGGGGCCAACGTCCTGACTTTC
CASSTASSGANVLTF
>-|14|-|TRBJ2-7|TRBV28
TGTGCCAGCAGCGACATTCGCCCGGGGGACGAGCAGTACTTC
CASSDIRPGDEQYF
>TRBD1|17|many|TRBJ2-7|TRBV6-5
TGTGCCAGCAGTTACTCGAGAGGGACAGGTCTCTCCTACGAGCAGTACTTC
CASSYSRGTGLSYEQYF
>-|17|many|TRBJ2-2|TRBV12-3/TRBV12-4
TGTGCCAGCAGTCCACGAGGACAGCCGCTGGGTACCGGGGAGCTGTTTTTT
CASSPRGQPLGTGELFF